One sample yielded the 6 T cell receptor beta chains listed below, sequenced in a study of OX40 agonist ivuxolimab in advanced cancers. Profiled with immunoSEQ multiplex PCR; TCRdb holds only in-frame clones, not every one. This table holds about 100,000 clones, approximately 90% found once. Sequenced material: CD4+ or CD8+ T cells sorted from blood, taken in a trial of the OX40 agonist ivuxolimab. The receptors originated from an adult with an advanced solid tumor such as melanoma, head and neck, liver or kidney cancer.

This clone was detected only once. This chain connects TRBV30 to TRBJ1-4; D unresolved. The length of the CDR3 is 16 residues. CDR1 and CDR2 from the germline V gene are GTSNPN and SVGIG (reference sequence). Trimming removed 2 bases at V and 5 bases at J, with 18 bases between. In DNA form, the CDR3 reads TGTGCCTGGAGTTCCCGCCGGGCAGGAGAGAATGAAAAACTGTTTTTT. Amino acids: CAWSSRRAGENEKLFF.

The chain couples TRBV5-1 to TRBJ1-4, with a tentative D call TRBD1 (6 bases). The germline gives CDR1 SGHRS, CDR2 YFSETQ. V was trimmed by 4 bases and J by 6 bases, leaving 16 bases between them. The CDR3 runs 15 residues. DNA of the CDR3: TGCGCCAGCAGCCCGGGGGCCCGGGCGGATGAAAAACTGTTTTTT. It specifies CASSPGARADEKLFF.

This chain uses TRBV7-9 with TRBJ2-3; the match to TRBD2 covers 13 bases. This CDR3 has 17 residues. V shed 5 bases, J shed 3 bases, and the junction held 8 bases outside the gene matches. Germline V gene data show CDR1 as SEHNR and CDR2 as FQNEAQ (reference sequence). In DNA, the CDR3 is TGTGCCAGCAGCCCTGGACTAGCGGGGGTCGGGACAGATACGCAGTATTTT. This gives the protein CASSPGLAGVGTDTQYF.

CDR3 bases: TGTGCCAGCTCAGTAAGCTCGGGACAGGGGACCGGGGAGCTGTTTTTT. It codes for CASSVSSGQGTGELFF. V gene TRBV18 combines with J gene TRBJ2-2, with 10 nucleotides matching TRBD1. The CDR3 has 16 amino acids. V lost 5 bases and J lost 5; bases outside the gene matches: 8. Germline V gene lookup returns CDR1 KGHSH and CDR2 LQKENI. Based on the CDR3 plus reference TRBV18 and TRBJ2-2, the full variable domain is NAGVMQNPRHLVRRRGQEARLRCSPMKGHSHVYWYRQLPEEGLKFMVYLQKENIIDESGMPKERFSAEFPKEGPSILRIQQVVRGDSAAYFCASSVSSGQGTGELFFGEGSRLTVL.

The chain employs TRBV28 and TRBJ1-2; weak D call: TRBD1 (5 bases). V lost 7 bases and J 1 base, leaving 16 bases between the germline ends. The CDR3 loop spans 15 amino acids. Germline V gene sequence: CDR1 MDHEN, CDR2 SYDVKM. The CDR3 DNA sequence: TGTGCCAGCACCGAAGGGACGGGAGATAACTATGGCTACACCTTC. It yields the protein CASTEGTGDNYGYTF.

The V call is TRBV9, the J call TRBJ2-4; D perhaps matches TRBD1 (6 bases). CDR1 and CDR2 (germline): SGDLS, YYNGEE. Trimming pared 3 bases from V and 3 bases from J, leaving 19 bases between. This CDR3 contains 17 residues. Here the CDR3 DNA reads TGTGCCAGCAGCGCTATAGGAACGGACAGTGACAAAAACATTCAGTACTTC. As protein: CASSAIGTDSDKNIQYF.